This TCR beta chain was documented in a study of blood T cell repertoires in COVID-19. Assignments of participants to cohorts depended upon their own reported clinical history. The germline gives CDR1 DFQATT, CDR2 SNEGSKA (reference sequence). The ends were cut back, 3 bases at V and 2 bases at J, with 14 bases in the middle. This CDR3 spans 15 amino acids. Authors' data handling: Cell counts per sample came from amplifying reference gene primers. Sequencing used immunoSEQ multiplex PCR; TCRdb keeps in-frame clones, though not all of them. V, J and clone size are those of that table, while D and trimming were read from the DNA. Here the sample spans under 150,000 clones, around four fifths being singletons.

This TCR was recovered from a woman in her thirties or forties who had recovered from COVID-19. V gene TRBV20-1 combines with J gene TRBJ1-5, with D possibly matching TRBD1 (6 bases). Sequencing was performed on PBMCs or T cells enriched from blood (not recorded which). The CDR3 is CSASTGQTGNQPQHF. CDR3 in DNA: TGCAGTGCTAGTACAGGACAGACAGGCAATCAGCCCCAGCATTTT.